This entry concerns a single TCR beta chain. Its antigen is not known. This entry is derived from a study of T cells after posttransplantation cyclophosphamide. Findings and caveats of the study: Donor-recipient repertoire similarity was low at 1-2 months, rising over year one. Blood and skin or GI T cell repertoires showed limited TRB overlap. TRB clonality was highly associated with recipient CMV seropositivity and reactivation.

The CDR3 length is 14 residues. The germline V gene encodes CDR1 LGHNA and CDR2 YNFKEQ. Germline trimming cut 3 bases from V and 12 bases from J; bases unmatched to any gene: 14. Produced via immunoSEQ multiplex PCR; TCRdb's table is partial and in-frame only. Of some 9,000 clones detected, more than 75% appear once; the ten largest clones hold 20% to 25%. Busulfan-fludarabine conditioning, marrow transplant, and cyclophosphamide on days +3 and +4 were administered. The material was PBMCs, obtained after allogeneic stem cell transplant with posttransplant cyclophosphamide. The TCR originated in a female patient between 40 and 55 years old who received an allogeneic stem cell transplant from an unrelated donor, was CMV-positive, and had no GVHD. Certain T cells may be donor cells from the graft. The chain recombines TRBV4-2 with TRBJ2-7, with 7 bases matching TRBD2. The CDR3 loop is CASSQDDGLGRRYF. The CDR3 coding sequence is TGTGCCAGCAGCCAGGACGATGGACTAGGCAGAAGGTACTTC.